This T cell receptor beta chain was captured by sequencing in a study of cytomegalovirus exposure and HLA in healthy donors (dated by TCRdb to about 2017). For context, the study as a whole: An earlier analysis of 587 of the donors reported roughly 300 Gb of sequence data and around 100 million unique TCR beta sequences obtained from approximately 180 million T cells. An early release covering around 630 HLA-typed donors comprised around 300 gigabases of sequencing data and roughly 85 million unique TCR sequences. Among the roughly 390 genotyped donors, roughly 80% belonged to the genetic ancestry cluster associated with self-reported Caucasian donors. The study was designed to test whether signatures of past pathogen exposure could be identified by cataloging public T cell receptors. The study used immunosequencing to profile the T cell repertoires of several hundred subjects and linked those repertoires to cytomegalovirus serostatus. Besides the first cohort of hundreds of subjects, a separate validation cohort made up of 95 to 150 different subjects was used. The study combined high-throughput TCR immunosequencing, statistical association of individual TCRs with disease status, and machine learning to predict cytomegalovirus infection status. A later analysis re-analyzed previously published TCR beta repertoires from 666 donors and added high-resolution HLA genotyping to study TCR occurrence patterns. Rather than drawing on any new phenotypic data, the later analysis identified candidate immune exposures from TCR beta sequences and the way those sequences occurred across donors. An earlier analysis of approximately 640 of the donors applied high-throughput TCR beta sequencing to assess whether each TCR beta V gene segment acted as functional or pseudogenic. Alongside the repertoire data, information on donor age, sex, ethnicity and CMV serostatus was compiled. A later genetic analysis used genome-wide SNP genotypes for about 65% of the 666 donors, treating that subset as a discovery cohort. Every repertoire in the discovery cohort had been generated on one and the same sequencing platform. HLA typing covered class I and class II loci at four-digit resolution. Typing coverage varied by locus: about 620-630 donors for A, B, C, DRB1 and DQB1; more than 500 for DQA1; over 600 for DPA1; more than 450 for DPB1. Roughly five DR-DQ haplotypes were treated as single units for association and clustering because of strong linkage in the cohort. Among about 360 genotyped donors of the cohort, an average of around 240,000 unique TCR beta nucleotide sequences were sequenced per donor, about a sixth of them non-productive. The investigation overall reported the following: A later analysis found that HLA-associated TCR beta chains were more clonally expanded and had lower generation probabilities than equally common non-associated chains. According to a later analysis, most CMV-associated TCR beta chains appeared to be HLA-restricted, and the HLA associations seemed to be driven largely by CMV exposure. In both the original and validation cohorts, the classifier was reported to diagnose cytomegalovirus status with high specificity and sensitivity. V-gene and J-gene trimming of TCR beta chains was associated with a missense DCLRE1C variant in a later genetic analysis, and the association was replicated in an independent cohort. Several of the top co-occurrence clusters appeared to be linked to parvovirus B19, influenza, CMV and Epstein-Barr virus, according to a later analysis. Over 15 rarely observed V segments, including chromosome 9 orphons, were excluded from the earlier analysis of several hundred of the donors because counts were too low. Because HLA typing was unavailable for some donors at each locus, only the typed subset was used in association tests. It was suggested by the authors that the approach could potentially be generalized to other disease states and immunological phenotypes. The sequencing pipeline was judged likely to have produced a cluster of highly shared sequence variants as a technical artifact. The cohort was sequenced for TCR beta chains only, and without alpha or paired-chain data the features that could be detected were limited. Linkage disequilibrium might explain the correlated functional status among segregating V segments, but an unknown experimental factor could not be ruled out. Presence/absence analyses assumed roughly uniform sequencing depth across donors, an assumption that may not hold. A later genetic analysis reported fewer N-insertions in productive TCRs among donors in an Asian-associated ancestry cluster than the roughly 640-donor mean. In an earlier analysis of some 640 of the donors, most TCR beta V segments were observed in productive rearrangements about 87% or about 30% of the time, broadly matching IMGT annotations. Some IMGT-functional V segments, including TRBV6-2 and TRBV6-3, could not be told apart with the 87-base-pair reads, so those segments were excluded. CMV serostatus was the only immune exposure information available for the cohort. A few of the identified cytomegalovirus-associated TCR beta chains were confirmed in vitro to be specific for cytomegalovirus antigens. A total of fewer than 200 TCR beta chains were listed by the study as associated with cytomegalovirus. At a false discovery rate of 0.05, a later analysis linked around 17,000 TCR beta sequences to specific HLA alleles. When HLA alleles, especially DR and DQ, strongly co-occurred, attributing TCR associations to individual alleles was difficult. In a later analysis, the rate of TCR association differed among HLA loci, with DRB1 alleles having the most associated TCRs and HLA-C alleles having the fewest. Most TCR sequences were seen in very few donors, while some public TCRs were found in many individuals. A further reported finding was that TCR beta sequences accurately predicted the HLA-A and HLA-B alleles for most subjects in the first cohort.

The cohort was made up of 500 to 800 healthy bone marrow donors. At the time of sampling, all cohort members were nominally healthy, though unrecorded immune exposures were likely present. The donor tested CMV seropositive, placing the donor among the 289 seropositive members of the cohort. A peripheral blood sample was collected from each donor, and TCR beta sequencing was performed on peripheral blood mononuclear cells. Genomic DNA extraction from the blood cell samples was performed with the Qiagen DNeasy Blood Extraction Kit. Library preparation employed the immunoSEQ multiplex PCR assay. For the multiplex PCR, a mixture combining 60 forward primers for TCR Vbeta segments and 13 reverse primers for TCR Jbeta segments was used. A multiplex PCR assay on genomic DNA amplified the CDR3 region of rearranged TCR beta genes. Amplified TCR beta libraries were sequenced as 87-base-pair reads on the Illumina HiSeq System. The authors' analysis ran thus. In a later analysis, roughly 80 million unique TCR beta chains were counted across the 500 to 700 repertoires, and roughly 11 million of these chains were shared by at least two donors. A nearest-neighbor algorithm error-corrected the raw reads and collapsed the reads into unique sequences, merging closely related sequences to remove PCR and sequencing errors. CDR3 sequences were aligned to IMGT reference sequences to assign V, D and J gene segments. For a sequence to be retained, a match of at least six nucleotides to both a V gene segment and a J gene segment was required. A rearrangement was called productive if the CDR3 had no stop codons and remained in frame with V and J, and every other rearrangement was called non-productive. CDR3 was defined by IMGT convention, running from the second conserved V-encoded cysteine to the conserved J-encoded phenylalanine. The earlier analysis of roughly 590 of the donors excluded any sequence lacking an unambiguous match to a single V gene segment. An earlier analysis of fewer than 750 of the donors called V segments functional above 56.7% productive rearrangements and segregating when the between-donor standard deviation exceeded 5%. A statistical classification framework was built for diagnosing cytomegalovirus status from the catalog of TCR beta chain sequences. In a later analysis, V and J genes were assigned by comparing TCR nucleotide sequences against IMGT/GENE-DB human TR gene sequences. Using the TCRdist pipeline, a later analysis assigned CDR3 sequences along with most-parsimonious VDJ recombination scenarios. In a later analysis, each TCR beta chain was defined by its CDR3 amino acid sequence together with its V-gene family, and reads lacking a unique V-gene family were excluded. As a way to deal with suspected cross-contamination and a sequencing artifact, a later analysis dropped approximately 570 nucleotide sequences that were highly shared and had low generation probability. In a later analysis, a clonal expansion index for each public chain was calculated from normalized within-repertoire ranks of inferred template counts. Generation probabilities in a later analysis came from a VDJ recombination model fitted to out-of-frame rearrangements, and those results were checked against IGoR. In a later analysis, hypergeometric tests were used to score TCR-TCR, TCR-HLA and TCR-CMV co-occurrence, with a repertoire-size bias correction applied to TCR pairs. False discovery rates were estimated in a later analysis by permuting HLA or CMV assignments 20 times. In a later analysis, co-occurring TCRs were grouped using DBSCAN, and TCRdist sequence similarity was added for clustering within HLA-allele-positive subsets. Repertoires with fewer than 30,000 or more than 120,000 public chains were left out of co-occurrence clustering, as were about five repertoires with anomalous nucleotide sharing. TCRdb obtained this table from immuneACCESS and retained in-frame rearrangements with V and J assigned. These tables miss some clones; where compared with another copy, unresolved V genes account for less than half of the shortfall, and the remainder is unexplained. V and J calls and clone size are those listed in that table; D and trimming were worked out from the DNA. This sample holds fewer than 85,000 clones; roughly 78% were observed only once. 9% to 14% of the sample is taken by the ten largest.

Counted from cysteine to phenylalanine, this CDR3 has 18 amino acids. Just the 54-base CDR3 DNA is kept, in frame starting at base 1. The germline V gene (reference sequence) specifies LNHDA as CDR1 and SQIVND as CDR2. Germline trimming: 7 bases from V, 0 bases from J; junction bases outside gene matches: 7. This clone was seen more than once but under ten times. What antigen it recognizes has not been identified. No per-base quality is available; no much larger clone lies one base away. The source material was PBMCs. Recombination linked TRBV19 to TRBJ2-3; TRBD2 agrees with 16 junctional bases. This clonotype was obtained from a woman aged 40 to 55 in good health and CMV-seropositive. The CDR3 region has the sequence CASTGLAGGFTSTDTQYF. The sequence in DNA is TGTGCCAGTACGGGACTAGCGGGGGGGTTTACTAGCACAGATACGCAGTATTTT.